The source of this T cell receptor (beta chain) is a study of blood T cell repertoires in COVID-19. Only in-frame clones appear in the TCRdb table, and some are missing; sequencing was by immunoSEQ multiplex PCR. The table records tens of thousands of clones, 85% to 90% of them present only once. The CDR3 is made up of 15 amino acids. V lost 4 bases to trimming and J lost 4 bases; unmatched junction nucleotides: 10. CDR1 and CDR2 (germline): LGHDT, YNNKEL (reference sequence). The sequence was collected from a man at least 80 years old with active COVID-19. The sequencing sample was made of peripheral blood. The chain has TRBV3-1 (or the pseudogene TRBV3-2) and TRBJ2-7; TRBD2 agrees at 7 bases. In DNA form, the CDR3 reads TGTGCCAGCAGCCTCCTTTCGGCGGGAGTGTACGAGCAGTACTTC. It specifies CASSLLSAGVYEQYF.